This T cell receptor beta chain stems from a study of T cell responses to AZD1222 COVID-19 vaccine. Study results and limitations: There were mostly white British donors and more females than males, and clonal diversity was possibly underestimated. No day 14 peak samples; only post-peak repertoires were characterized. Seropositive AZD1222 recipients at baseline numbered only six or seven. Increased Spike-specific TCR breadth and depth were observed after two AZD1222 doses.

Notes on this clone: The antigen is not known.

Trimming shortened V by 1 base and J by 1 base, and 13 bases separated the two germline ends. The CDR3 runs to 16 residues. Germline V gene data show CDR1 as SGHDN and CDR2 as FVKESK. Profiling relied on immunoSEQ multiplex PCR, and the TCRdb table lists in-frame clones only, not all of them. The profile shows about 130,000 clones, 85% of them singletons. The chain recombines TRBV14 with TRBJ1-2; D unclear. The starting material was peripheral blood, obtained 28 days after the second dose of the MenACWY control vaccine. The source of this sequence is an adult who received the MenACWY meningococcal vaccine as a control. CDR3 sequence: CASSQVFRNINYGYTF. The CDR3 nucleotides are TGTGCCAGCAGCCAAGTTTTCAGAAATATTAACTATGGCTACACCTTC.